This T cell receptor (beta chain) was sequenced for a study of T cells expressing NK-cell markers. About the study: HCMV seropositivity characterized seven of the eight sequenced donors, and seronegativity one.

Details on this clonotype: The antigen is not known.

TCRdb reprocessed the 5' RACE reads, keeping one entry per CDR3 protein, no DNA. Its table lists 150,000 to 180,000 distinct CDR3 sequences. Study-wide findings and caveats: The leading position in the CD3+CD56-NKG2C+ fraction of several donors also went to these clonotypes.

The sequenced sample consisted of blood T cells: a sorted CD56 or NKG2C T cell subset, CD4+ or CD8+ T cells, or bulk PBMC T cells (not recorded which). The sequence derives from a woman between 50 and 59 years old in good health.

The CDR3 is CASSEMGLAVYTDTQYF. The genes are TRBV6-1 and TRBJ2-3; no DNA is available, so the TRBD2 call from TCRdb remains unchecked. Germline lookup yields CDR1 MNHNS and CDR2 SASEGT. This CDR3 contains 17 residues.